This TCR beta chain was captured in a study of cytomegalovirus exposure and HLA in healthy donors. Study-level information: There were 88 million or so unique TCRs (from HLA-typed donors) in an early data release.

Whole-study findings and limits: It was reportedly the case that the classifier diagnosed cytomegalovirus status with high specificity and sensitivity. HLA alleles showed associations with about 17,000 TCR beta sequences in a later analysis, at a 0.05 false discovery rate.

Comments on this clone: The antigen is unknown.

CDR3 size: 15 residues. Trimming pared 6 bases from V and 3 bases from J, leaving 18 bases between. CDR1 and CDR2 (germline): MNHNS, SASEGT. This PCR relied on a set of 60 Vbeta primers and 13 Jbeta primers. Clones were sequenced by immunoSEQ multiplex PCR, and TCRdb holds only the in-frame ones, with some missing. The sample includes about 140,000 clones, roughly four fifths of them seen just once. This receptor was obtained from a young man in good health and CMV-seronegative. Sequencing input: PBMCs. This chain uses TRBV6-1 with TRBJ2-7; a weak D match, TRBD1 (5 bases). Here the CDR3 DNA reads TGTGCCAGCAGCGACTCAGGTCCAGGGTTCTACGAGCAGTACTTC. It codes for CASSDSGPGFYEQYF.